This is a list of T cell receptor beta chains from one sample in a study of early T cells in non-severe SARS-CoV-2 infection. TCRdb redid the calling of the 5' RACE reads with MiXCR, one entry per CDR3 protein. This table has fewer than 120,000 distinct CDR3 sequences, over 9.5% appearing once. The source material was whole blood, sampled at baseline. These receptors all stem from an adult who was a healthcare worker with PCR-confirmed SARS-CoV-2 infection or an uninfected control (not recorded which). Both conserved end residues are trimmed from each CDR3. The D gene is left open where the match is weak.

TRBV4-1,TRBJ2-5,TRBD2,ASSPFPGLAGDPTQETQY
TRBV14,TRBJ1-4,.,ASSQGSLSVGEKLF
TRBV14,TRBJ2-3,TRBD2,ASSQGLAVSTDTQY
TRBV12-3/TRBV12-4,TRBJ1-1,TRBD1,ASTPTGLNTEAF
TRBV29-1,TRBJ2-7,.,SVVRSTRVYEQY
TRBV4-1,TRBJ2-1,.,ASSQVLSSYNEQF
TRBV6-5,TRBJ1-6,.,ASSYSSGNGSPLH
TRBV29-1,TRBJ2-6,.,SVVSSGANVLT
TRBV20-1,TRBJ2-5,TRBD2,SARDERLAGEETQY
TRBV27,TRBJ1-1,TRBD1,ASSSQGVQTEAF
TRBV2,TRBJ2-2,TRBD2,ASSREGGTGELF
TRBV6-4,TRBJ1-2,.,ASRDRDYGYT
TRBV6-5,TRBJ2-2,.,ASSYSSRQANTGELF
TRBV5-1,TRBJ2-2,.,ASNPEGTGELF
TRBV5-1,TRBJ2-7,TRBD1,ASSLAPGGLSYEQY
TRBV3-1,TRBJ2-1,TRBD1,ASSQDPPGGGLNEQF
TRBV29-1,TRBJ2-3,.,SAGTDTQY
TRBV11-1,TRBJ2-7,.,ASSLLDGPPYEQY
TRBV6-1,TRBJ2-6,.,ASSGREWQSGANVLT
TRBV18,TRBJ2-3,.,ASSLGHNTDTQY
TRBV6-6,TRBJ1-1,.,ASSEVNTEAF
TRBV7-8,TRBJ1-2,.,ASSSTGRQLNYGYT
TRBV3-1,TRBJ2-2,.,ASSQEFRTDTLHLTLF
TRBV19,TRBJ2-1,.,ASSIGPSSYNEQF
TRBV7-9,TRBJ2-3,TRBD1,ASSSSTGITDTQY
TRBV10-3,TRBJ2-3,.,AISAGPSTDTQY
TRBV20-1,TRBJ1-2,.,SASTGDTGNYGYT
TRBV20-1,TRBJ1-1,TRBD1,SAPDRVETEAF
TRBV20-1,TRBJ1-1,.,SATEVKTEAF
TRBV20-1,TRBJ1-4,.,SARAERKLF
TRBV2,TRBJ1-2,TRBD1,ASRGTGQNYGYT
TRBV5-1,TRBJ2-3,.,ASSLAVADTQY